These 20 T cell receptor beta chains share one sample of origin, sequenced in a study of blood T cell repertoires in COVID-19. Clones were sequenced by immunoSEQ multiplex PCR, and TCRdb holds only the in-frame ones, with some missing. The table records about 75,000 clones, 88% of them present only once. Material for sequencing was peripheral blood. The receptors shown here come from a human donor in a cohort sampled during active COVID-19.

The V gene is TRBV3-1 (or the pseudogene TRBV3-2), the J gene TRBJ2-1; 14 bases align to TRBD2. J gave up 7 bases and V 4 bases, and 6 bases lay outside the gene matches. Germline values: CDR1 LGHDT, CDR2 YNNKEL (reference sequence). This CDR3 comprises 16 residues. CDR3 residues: CASSLGLAGGTNEQFF. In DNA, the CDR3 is TGTGCCAGCAGCCTCGGACTAGCGGGGGGAACGAATGAGCAGTTCTTC.

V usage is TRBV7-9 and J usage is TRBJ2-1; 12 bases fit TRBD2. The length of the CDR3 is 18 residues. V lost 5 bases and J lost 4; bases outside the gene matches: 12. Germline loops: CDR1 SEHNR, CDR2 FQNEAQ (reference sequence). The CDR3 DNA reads TGTGCCAGCAGCCCTACTAGCGGGAGGTCTTATCGATACAATGAGCAGTTCTTC. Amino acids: CASSPTSGRSYRYNEQFF.

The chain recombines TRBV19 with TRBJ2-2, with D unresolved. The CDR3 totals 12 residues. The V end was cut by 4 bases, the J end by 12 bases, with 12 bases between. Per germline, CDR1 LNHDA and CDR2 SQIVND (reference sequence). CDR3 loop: CASSTDFVQLFF. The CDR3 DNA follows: TGTGCCAGTAGTACTGACTTTGTTCAGCTGTTTTTT.

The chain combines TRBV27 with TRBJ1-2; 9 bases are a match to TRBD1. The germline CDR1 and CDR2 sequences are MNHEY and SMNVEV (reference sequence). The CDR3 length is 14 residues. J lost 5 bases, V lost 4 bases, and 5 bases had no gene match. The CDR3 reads CASSSVDRGYGYTF. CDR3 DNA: TGTGCCAGCAGTTCGGTCGACAGGGGGTATGGCTACACCTTC.

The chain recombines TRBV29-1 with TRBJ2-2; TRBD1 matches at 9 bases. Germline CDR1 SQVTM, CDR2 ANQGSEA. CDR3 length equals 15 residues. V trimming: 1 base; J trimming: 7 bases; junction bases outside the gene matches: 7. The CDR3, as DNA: TGCAGCGTTGAAGCTGGGACAGGGCATAACGGGGAGCTGTTTTTT. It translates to CSVEAGTGHNGELFF.

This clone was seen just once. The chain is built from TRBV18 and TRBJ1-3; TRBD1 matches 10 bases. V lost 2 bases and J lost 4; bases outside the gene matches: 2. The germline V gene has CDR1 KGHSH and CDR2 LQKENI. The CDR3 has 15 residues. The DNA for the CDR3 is TGTGCCAGCTCACCAGGGACAGGGGAAGGAAACACCATATATTTT. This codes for CASSPGTGEGNTIYF.

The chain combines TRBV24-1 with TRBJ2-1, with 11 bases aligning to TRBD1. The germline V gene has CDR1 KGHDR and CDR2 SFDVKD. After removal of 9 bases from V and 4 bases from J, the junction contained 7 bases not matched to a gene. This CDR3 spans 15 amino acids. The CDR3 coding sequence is TGTGCCACCTCTTGGGGACAGGGGGGATACAATGAGCAGTTCTTC. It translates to CATSWGQGGYNEQFF.

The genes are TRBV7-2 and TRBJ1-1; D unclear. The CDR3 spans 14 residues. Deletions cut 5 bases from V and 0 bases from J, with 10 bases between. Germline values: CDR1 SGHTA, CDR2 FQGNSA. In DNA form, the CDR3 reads TGTGCCAGCAGCCTCCAACAGATGAACACTGAAGCTTTCTTT. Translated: CASSLQQMNTEAFF. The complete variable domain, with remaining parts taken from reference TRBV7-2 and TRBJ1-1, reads GAGVSQSPSNKVTEKGKDVELRCDPISGHTALYWYRQSLGQGLEFLIYFQGNSAPDKSGLPSDRFSAERTGGSVSTLTIQRTQQEDSAVYLCASSLQQMNTEAFFGQGTRLTVV.

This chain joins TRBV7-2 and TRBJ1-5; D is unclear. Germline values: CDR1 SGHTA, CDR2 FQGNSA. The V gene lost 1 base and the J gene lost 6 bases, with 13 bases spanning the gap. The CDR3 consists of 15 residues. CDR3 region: CASSLDSFRLQPQHF. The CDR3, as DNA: TGTGCCAGCAGCTTAGACAGTTTTCGCCTTCAGCCCCAGCATTTT.

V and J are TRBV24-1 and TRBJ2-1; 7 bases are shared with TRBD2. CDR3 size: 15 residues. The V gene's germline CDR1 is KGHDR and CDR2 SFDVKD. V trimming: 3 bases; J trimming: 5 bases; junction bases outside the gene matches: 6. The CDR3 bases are TGTGCCACCAGTGATGCCGGGACTACAAACAATGAGCAGTTCTTC. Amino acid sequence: CATSDAGTTNNEQFF.

CDR3 sequence (DNA): TGTGCCAGCAGCTTAAGAAGAGGAGAGACCCAGTACTTC. Translation: CASSLRRGETQYF. The J gene is TRBJ2-5, the V gene TRBV7-6; no definite D call. V lost 2 bases to trimming and J lost 4 bases, with 8 bases between them. The CDR3 runs 13 residues. Germline CDR1 is SGHVS and CDR2 is FNYEAQ.

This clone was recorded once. The CDR3 region is CASRRDSGGSSPLHF. The CDR3 DNA reads as TGTGCCAGCAGACGGGACTCCGGAGGGAGTTCACCCCTCCACTTT. This chain links TRBV7-9 with TRBJ1-6; TRBD1 might be the D (5 bases). Trimming shortened V by 6 bases and J by 9 bases, and 18 bases separated the two germline ends. Germline V gene lookup returns CDR1 SEHNR and CDR2 FQNEAQ (reference sequence). The CDR3 covers 15 residues.

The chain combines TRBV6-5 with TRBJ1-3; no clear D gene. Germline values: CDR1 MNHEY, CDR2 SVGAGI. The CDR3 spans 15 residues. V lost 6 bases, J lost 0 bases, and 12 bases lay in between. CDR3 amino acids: CASSVSLTSGNTIYF. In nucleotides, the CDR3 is TGTGCCAGCAGCGTATCACTAACCTCTGGAAACACCATATATTTT.

In nucleotides, the CDR3 is TGTGCCACCAGTGATTTACCTGGGCGGGAGGAGAAGAATGAGCAGTTCTTC. Translating gives CATSDLPGREEKNEQFF. The V call is TRBV24-1, the J call TRBJ2-1; 8 nucleotides match TRBD2. This CDR3 comprises 17 residues. With V trimmed by 1 base and J by 7 bases, 11 bases remained unmatched. Germline CDR1 KGHDR, CDR2 SFDVKD.

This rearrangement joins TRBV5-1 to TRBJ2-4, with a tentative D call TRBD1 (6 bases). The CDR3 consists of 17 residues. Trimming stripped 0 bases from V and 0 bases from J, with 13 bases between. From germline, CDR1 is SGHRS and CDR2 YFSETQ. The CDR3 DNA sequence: TGCGCCAGCAGCTTGGCTATCCAGGGGATAGCCAAAAACATTCAGTACTTC. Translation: CASSLAIQGIAKNIQYF.

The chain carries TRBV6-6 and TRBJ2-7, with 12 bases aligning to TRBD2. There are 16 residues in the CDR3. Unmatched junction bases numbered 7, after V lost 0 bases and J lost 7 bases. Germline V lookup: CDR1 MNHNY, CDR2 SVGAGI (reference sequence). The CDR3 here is CASSYSTLAGGHEQYF. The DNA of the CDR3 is TGTGCCAGCAGTTACTCGACACTAGCGGGAGGTCATGAGCAGTACTTC.

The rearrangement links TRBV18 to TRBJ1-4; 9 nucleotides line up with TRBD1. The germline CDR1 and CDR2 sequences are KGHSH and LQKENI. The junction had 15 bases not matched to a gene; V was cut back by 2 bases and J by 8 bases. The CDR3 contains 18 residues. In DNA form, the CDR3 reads TGTGCCAGCTCACCATCCGGGACAGGGAGGACGGGCGGAGAAAAACTGTTTTTT. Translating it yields CASSPSGTGRTGGEKLFF.

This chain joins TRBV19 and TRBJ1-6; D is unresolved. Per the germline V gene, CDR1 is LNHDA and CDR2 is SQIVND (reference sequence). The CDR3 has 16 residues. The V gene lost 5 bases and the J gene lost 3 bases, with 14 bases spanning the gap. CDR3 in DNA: TGTGCCAGTAGTGGAGTTTTGGGGAGCTATAATTCACCCCTCCACTTT. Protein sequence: CASSGVLGSYNSPLHF.

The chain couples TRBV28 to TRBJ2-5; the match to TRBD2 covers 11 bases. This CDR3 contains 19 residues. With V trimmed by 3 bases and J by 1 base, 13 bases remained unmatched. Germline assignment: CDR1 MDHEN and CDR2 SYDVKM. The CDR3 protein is CASSLALGTSGQLQETQYF. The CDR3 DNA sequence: TGTGCCAGCAGTTTGGCTCTGGGGACTAGCGGACAACTCCAAGAGACCCAGTACTTC. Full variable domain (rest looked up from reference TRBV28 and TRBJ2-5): DVKVTQSSRYLVKRTGEKVFLECVQDMDHENMFWYRQDPGLGLRLIYFSYDVKMKEKGDIPEGYSVSREKKERFSLILESASTNQTSMYLCASSLALGTSGQLQETQYFGPGTRLLVL.

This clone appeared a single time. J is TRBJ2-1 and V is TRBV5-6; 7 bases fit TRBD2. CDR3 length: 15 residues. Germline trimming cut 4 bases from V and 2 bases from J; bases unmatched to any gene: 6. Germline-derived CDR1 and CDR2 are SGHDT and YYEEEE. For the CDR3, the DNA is TGTGCCAGCAGCCTTCCGGGGGGTCCCTACAATGAGCAGTTCTTC. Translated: CASSLPGGPYNEQFF.